This TCR beta chain was found in a study of Graves' ophthalmopathy and Graves' hyperthyroidism. The hyperthyroidism patients had a new diagnosis of under 2 months' duration and were aged 18 to 65. Clinical symptoms, serum thyroxine, TRAb, thyroid ultrasound and orbital computed tomography formed the basis of diagnosis. This clonotype was recorded many times. The authors amplified TCR beta CDR3 regions from RNA transcripts. First-round RT-PCR used HTBI primers; second-round multiplex PCR followed. TCRdb re-called the multiplex PCR reads with MiXCR, one entry per CDR3 protein. The sample lists 400,000 to 450,000 distinct CDR3 sequences; approximately 21% were seen once. Germline lookup yields CDR1 MRHNA and CDR2 SNTAGT. The V gene end was trimmed by 8 bases and the J gene end by 4 bases; junction bases not matched to a gene: 14. This CDR3 has 15 amino acids.

Sequenced input: peripheral blood. This TCR derives from a woman in her late teens or twenties with stable Graves' hyperthyroidism. The rearrangement joins TRBV6-4 to TRBJ2-7, with 7 nucleotides matching TRBD1. The CDR3 loop is CASDGFGTVFYEQYF. DNA of the CDR3: TGTGCCAGCGATGGTTTCGGGACAGTCTTTTACGAGCAGTACTTC.